This T cell receptor (beta chain) stems from a study of OX40 agonist ivuxolimab in advanced cancers. In the study overall: Those treated in dose escalation had hepatocellular carcinoma, melanoma, renal cell cancer or head and neck cancer. Whole-study findings and limits: Clones of CD4+ and CD8+ blood T cells grew by week 6 at doses of 0.1 to 3.0 mg/kg.

Trimming removed 4 bases from V and 5 bases from J, with 15 bases in between. The CDR3 loop spans 14 amino acids. CDR1 is SGDLS and CDR2 is YYNGEE in the germline V gene. This clone was recorded a few times. Its target is unknown. Only in-frame clones appear in the TCRdb table, and some are missing; sequencing was by immunoSEQ multiplex PCR. The sample consists of tens of thousands of clones, 75% to 90% of them appearing once. The chain employs TRBV9 and TRBJ1-1, with a weak D call TRBD1 (6 bases). The material sequenced was CD4+ or CD8+ T cells sorted from blood, taken in a trial of the OX40 agonist ivuxolimab. The TCR was taken from an adult with an advanced solid tumor such as melanoma, head and neck, liver or kidney cancer. In nucleotides, the CDR3 is TGTGCCAGCAGCCCAGGAGGGGGTAGGACTGAAGCTTTCTTT. It encodes CASSPGGGRTEAFF.